The next 7 T cell receptor beta chains were all read from a single sample in a study of CD8+ T cells in alopecia areata. RNA, once extracted, was reverse transcribed into cDNA for use as the sequencing template. TCRdb keeps only in-frame clones here, not all; method: immunoSEQ multiplex PCR. The sample lists fewer than 250,000 clones; more than 45% were seen once. The source material was CD4+ T cells sorted from blood, sampled at week 0. Receptors were obtained from a human donor with alopecia areata.

The chain links TRBV29-1 to TRBJ2-1, with TRBD1 matching 8 bases. The V segment lost 6 bases and the J segment 10 bases; nucleotides outside the gene matches: 5. CDR1 is SQVTM and CDR2 is ANQGSEA in the germline V gene. The CDR3 has 11 residues. The chain's CDR3 is CSVKDRVEQFF. The DNA for the CDR3 is TGCAGCGTCAAGGACAGGGTCGAGCAGTTCTTC.

This clone has more than one count but fewer than ten. V and J are TRBV7-2 and TRBJ1-2, with D uncertain. Deletions cut 1 base from V and 8 bases from J, with 8 bases between. CDR3 length equals 12 residues. From germline, CDR1 is SGHTA and CDR2 FQGNSA. The CDR3 sequence is CASSLGGFGYTF. DNA for the CDR3: TGTGCCAGCAGCTTAGGAGGGTTCGGCTACACCTTC.

This chain links TRBV9 with TRBJ2-1, with D hard to call. Per the germline V gene, CDR1 is SGDLS and CDR2 is YYNGEE. The CDR3 has 14 residues. Trimming cost V 1 base and J 2 bases, with 7 bases left between them. The CDR3 sequence is CASSVTGAYNEQFF. CDR3 in DNA: TGTGCCAGCAGCGTAACGGGTGCCTACAATGAGCAGTTCTTC.

The chain recombines TRBV13 with TRBJ2-7, with a tentative D call TRBD2 (7 bases). The V gene lost 0 bases and the J gene lost 2 bases, with 14 bases spanning the gap. CDR3 length: 16 residues. In germline, CDR1 is PRHDT, CDR2 FYEKMQ (reference sequence). DNA of the CDR3: TGTGCCAGCAGCTTAGGCAACGGGGGGCAGCCCTACGAGCAGTACTTC. It encodes CASSLGNGGQPYEQYF.

V gene TRBV5-4 combines with J gene TRBJ2-7; possible D gene TRBD2, 5 bases. This CDR3 has 13 residues. V lost 4 bases and J 0 bases, leaving 8 bases between the germline ends. CDR1 and CDR2 from the germline V gene are SGHNT and YYREEE (reference sequence). CDR3 DNA: TGTGCCAGCAGCCACGCGGGCTCCTACGAGCAGTACTTC. Encoded protein: CASSHAGSYEQYF.

The rearrangement links TRBV15 to TRBJ2-7; D possibly corresponds to TRBD1 (6 bases). Germline CDR1 is LNHNV and CDR2 is YYDKDF (reference sequence). The V end was cut by 3 bases, the J end by 3 bases, with 21 bases between. The CDR3 has 17 residues. CDR3 protein: CATSRIRDTKRSYEQYF. The CDR3, as DNA: TGTGCCACCAGCAGGATCCGGGACACCAAGAGGAGCTACGAGCAGTACTTC.

This chain connects TRBV6-5 to TRBJ1-6; D gene uncertain. V was trimmed by 5 bases and J by 3 bases, leaving 11 bases between them. Germline CDR1 MNHEY, CDR2 SVGAGI. The length of the CDR3 is 15 residues. CDR3 sequence reads: CASSLLDVYNSPLHF. CDR3 nucleotide sequence: TGTGCCAGCAGTCTCCTGGACGTCTATAATTCACCCCTCCACTTT.